Shown below are 18 T cell receptor beta chains from a single sample sequenced in a study of long-term antiretroviral therapy in people with HIV. The immunoSEQ assay was v3.0, run at survey level. Assay used: immunoSEQ multiplex PCR; TCRdb lists only in-frame clones, some missing. The sample gives fewer than 30,000 clones, just under 85% of which show up once; about 5.3% is in the top ten. Sequences were derived from unsorted PBMCs, sampled 0.7 years before starting antiretroviral therapy. The receptors come from a man between 25 and 39 years old with HIV.

The J gene is TRBJ2-7, the V gene TRBV2; D is perhaps TRBD1 (6 bases). V was pared by 3 bases and J by 6 bases, with 6 bases between. CDR1 and CDR2 from the germline V gene are SNHLY and FYNNEI. This CDR3 region has 11 residues. The CDR3 loop reads CASSEGAEQYF. CDR3 DNA: TGTGCCAGCAGTGAGGGGGCCGAGCAGTACTTC.

This clone was seen a handful of times. This sequence joins TRBV2 and TRBJ1-4, with D possibly TRBD1 on 5 matching bases. The germline V gene encodes CDR1 SNHLY and CDR2 FYNNEI. The CDR3 is 17 amino acids. Trimming left V 6 bases short and J 5 bases short, with 22 bases between. The CDR3 DNA reads TGTGCCAGCAGGGACCGGCCTGCAGGGAGGATGAATGAAAAACTGTTTTTT. Protein: CASRDRPAGRMNEKLFF.

The CDR3 bases are TGCGCCAGCAGCTTGACGTCAGGGGGACCACTCAAAAACATTCAGTACTTC. It translates to CASSLTSGGPLKNIQYF. This chain joins TRBV5-1 and TRBJ2-4, with 7 bases matching TRBD1. The CDR3 contains 17 residues. V trimming: 1 base; J trimming: 3 bases; junction bases outside the gene matches: 10. Germline CDR1 SGHRS, CDR2 YFSETQ.

V and J are TRBV6-6 and TRBJ2-7; TRBD2 is a possible D gene (5 bases). Deletions cut 8 bases from V and 4 bases from J, with 18 bases between. CDR1 and CDR2 (germline): MNHNY, SVGAGI (reference sequence). The CDR3 consists of 14 residues. CDR3 bases: TGTGCCAGCGGAAAGGACTCCGTTTCTTACGAGCAGTACTTC. Translated, it gives CASGKDSVSYEQYF.

This clone was observed once. The rearrangement joins TRBV6-6 to TRBJ1-5; 8 bases align to TRBD1. The CDR3 runs to 15 residues. V lost 2 bases, J lost 7 bases, and 7 bases stayed unmatched. Germline CDR1 MNHNY, CDR2 SVGAGI (reference sequence). The CDR3 sequence is CASSYPGTGNQPQHF. The CDR3 DNA follows: TGTGCCAGCAGTTACCCCGGGACAGGAAACCAGCCCCAGCATTTT.

The V gene is TRBV13, the J gene TRBJ2-2; 7 bases match TRBD2. Germline V lookup: CDR1 PRHDT, CDR2 FYEKMQ (reference sequence). The J segment lost 1 base and the V segment lost 1 base, leaving 3 bases of the junction unmatched. The CDR3 has 16 amino acids. The CDR3 DNA reads TGTGCCAGCAGCTTAGTGGGGACTAAGAACACCGGGGAGCTGTTTTTT. Translating gives CASSLVGTKNTGELFF.

This chain links TRBV2 with TRBJ1-2, with D tentatively TRBD1 (6 bases). Germline CDR1 and CDR2: SNHLY and FYNNEI. This CDR3 contains 15 residues. The germline V and J ends were trimmed by 6 bases and 3 bases, with 17 bases remaining between them. The CDR3 protein is CASSERRGGYYGYTF. The DNA of the CDR3 is TGTGCCAGCAGCGAGAGGCGCGGGGGCTACTATGGCTACACCTTC.

The chain joins TRBV30 to TRBJ1-2; D call uncertain. Germline V gene sequence: CDR1 GTSNPN, CDR2 SVGIG (reference sequence). This CDR3 contains 12 residues. V lost 5 bases to trimming and J lost 4 bases, with 11 bases between them. CDR3 bases: TGTGCCTGGGTCCCGGACGGCTATGGCTACACCTTC. Translating it yields CAWVPDGYGYTF.

V and J are TRBV29-1 and TRBJ2-1; 9 nucleotides agree with TRBD2. Germline loops: CDR1 SQVTM, CDR2 ANQGSEA. The CDR3 loop spans 15 amino acids. V dropped 1 base and J dropped 4; count of bases not matched to a gene: 5. The CDR3 sequence is CSVEGWRGGYNEQFF. The CDR3 DNA reads as TGCAGCGTTGAAGGTTGGCGGGGGGGATACAATGAGCAGTTCTTC.

V is TRBV11-2 and J is TRBJ2-5; D call uncertain. The CDR3 has 14 residues. V lost 5 bases and J 5 bases, leaving 15 bases between the germline ends. CDR1 SGHAT and CDR2 FQNNGV come from the germline V gene. CDR3 sequence (DNA): TGTGCCAGCAGCCCGTCCCGAATAGGGGAGACCCAGTACTTC. The encoded protein is CASSPSRIGETQYF.

Here the CDR3 reads CASRGTTGSGSPLHF. The CDR3 DNA is TGCGCCAGCAGGGGGACGACAGGGAGTGGTTCACCCCTCCACTTT. The chain links TRBV5-1 to TRBJ1-6; 7 bases are a match to TRBD1. Germline CDR1 SGHRS, CDR2 YFSETQ. J lost 9 bases, V lost 5 bases, and 11 bases had no gene match. This CDR3 is 15 amino acids long.

The chain joins TRBV9 to TRBJ2-5; D unclear. This CDR3 is 14 amino acids long. V lost 0 bases to trimming and J lost 5 bases, with 11 bases between them. Germline V gives CDR1 SGDLS, CDR2 YYNGEE. CDR3 DNA sequence: TGTGCCAGCAGCGTAGAGGTTGTCTGGGAGACCCAGTACTTC. This gives the protein CASSVEVVWETQYF.

CDR3 amino acids: CASSLQGLGNQPQHF. Here the CDR3 DNA reads TGTGCCAGCAGCTTACAGGGGTTGGGGAATCAGCCCCAGCATTTT. The rearrangement links TRBV6-1 to TRBJ1-5; TRBD1 agrees at 7 bases. Germline CDR1 MNHNS, CDR2 SASEGT. The CDR3 consists of 15 residues. After removal of 6 bases from V and 4 bases from J, the junction contained 9 bases not matched to a gene.

The chain joins TRBV10-2 to TRBJ2-1; 9 bases line up with TRBD2. The trim removed 3 bases at V and 0 bases at J, leaving 12 bases unmatched. The CDR3 length is 19 residues. Per the germline V gene, CDR1 is WSHSY and CDR2 is SAAADI. The DNA of the CDR3 is TGCGCCAGCAGTGAAACTAGCGGGCTTGGTCGGAGCTCCTACAATGAGCAGTTCTTC. Translation: CASSETSGLGRSSYNEQFF.

V gene TRBV5-4 combines with J gene TRBJ2-5, with TRBD2 identical over 14 bases. Germline V gene sequence: CDR1 SGHNT, CDR2 YYREEE (reference sequence). The length of the CDR3 is 16 residues. Unmatched junction bases numbered 3, after V lost 4 bases and J lost 1 base. The CDR3 nucleotides read TGTGCCAGCAGCAGACTAGCGGGAGGGCTCCAAGAGACCCAGTACTTC. It codes for CASSRLAGGLQETQYF.

The chain couples TRBV5-4 to TRBJ2-7, with D possibly TRBD1 on 6 matching bases. V was cut by 4 bases and J by 6 bases, with 14 bases left in between. This CDR3 is 13 amino acids long. The germline V gene encodes CDR1 SGHNT and CDR2 YYREEE (reference sequence). The CDR3: CASSIDRWGEQYF. DNA for the CDR3: TGTGCCAGCAGCATCGACAGGTGGGGCGAGCAGTACTTC. The entire variable domain, with the rest obtained from reference TRBV5-4 and TRBJ2-7, is as follows: ETGVTQSPTHLIKTRGQQVTLRCSSQSGHNTVSWYQQALGQGPQFIFQYYREEENGRGNFPPRFSGLQFPNYSSELNVNALELDDSALYLCASSIDRWGEQYFGPGTRLTVT.

This chain connects TRBV5-1 to TRBJ1-1, with 8 bases fitting TRBD1. Germline CDR1 SGHRS, CDR2 YFSETQ. The junction had 4 bases not matched to a gene; V was cut back by 4 bases and J by 2 bases. The CDR3 sequence is 14 residues long. The CDR3 bases are TGCGCCAGCAGCCTCAGGGGGCCTAACACTGAAGCTTTCTTT. Translating gives CASSLRGPNTEAFF.

In nucleotides, the CDR3 is TGTGCCAGCAGCGAGCTCGGGGAGACAGGCAGAGAGCAGTACTTC. As protein: CASSELGETGREQYF. The V call is TRBV7-8, the J call TRBJ2-7; a possible D gene is TRBD1 (6 bases). Germline CDR1 SGHVS, CDR2 FQNEAQ. The V end lost 5 bases, the J end lost 7 bases, and 21 bases lay between the germline ends. CDR3 length: 15 amino acids.